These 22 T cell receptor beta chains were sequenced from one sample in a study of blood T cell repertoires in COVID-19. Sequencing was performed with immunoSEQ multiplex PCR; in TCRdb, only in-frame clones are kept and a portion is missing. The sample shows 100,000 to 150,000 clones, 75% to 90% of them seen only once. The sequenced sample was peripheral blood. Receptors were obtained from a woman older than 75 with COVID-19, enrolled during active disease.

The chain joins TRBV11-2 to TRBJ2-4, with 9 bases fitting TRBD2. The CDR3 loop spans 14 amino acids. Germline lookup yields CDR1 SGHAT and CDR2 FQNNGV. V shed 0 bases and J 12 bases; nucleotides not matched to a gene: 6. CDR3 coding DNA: TGTGCCAGCAGCTTAGAGCCTAGCGGGAACCGTCAGTACTTC. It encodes CASSLEPSGNRQYF.

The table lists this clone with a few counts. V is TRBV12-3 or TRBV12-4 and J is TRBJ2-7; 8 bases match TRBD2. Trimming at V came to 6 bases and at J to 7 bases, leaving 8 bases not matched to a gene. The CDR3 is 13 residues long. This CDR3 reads CASRERETGEQYF. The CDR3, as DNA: TGTGCCAGCAGGGAGCGGGAGACGGGGGAGCAGTACTTC.

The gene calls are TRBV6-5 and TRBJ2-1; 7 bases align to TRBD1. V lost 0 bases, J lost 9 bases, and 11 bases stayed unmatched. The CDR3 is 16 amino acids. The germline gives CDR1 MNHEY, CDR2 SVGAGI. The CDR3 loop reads CASSYSIGARGSEQFF. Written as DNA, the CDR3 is TGTGCCAGCAGTTACTCGATAGGGGCCAGGGGGAGTGAGCAGTTCTTC.

The CDR3 is CATSDSEGYTF. The CDR3 coding sequence is TGTGCCACCAGTGATTCGGAGGGCTACACCTTC. V is TRBV24-1 and J is TRBJ1-2; D unclear. With 2 bases removed from V and 8 bases from J, the gap between germline ends came to 5 bases. CDR1 is KGHDR, CDR2 SFDVKD, per germline. There are 11 residues in the CDR3.

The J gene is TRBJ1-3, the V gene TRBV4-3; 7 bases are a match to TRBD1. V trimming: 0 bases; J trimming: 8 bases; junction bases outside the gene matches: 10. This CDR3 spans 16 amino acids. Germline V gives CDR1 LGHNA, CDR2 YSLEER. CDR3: CASSQDSRGPWDTIYF. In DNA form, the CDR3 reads TGCGCCAGCAGCCAAGATTCAAGGGGGCCCTGGGACACCATATATTTT.

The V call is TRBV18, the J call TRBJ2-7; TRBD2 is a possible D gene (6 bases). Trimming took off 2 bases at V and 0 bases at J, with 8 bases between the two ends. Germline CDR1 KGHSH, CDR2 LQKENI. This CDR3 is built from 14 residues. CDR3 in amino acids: CASSPAGSSYEQYF. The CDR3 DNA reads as TGTGCCAGCTCACCAGCGGGGAGCTCCTACGAGCAGTACTTC.

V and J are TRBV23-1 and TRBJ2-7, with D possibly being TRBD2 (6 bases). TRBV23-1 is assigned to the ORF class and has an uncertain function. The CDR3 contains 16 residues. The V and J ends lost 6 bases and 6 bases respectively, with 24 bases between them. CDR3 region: CASSFRTLTQGGEQYF. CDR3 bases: TGCGCCAGCAGCTTCAGGACGTTAACTCAGGGAGGCGAGCAGTACTTC.

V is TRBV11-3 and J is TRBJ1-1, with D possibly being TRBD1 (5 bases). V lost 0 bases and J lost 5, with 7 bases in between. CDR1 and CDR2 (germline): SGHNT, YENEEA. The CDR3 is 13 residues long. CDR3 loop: CASSLDQGTEAFF. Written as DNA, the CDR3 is TGTGCCAGCAGCTTAGATCAGGGAACTGAAGCTTTCTTT.

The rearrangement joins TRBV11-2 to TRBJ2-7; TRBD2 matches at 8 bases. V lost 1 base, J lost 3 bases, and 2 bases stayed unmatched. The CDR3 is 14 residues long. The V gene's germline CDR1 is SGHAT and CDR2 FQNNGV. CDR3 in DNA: TGTGCCAGCAGCTTAGTCGGGACTAGCTACGAGCAGTACTTC. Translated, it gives CASSLVGTSYEQYF.

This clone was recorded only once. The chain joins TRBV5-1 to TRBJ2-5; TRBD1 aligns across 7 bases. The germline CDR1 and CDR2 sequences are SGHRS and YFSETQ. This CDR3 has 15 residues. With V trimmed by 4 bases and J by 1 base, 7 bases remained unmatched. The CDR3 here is CASSIQGMTQETQYF. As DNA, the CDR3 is TGCGCCAGCAGCATACAGGGGATGACCCAAGAGACCCAGTACTTC. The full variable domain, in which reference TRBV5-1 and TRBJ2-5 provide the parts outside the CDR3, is KAGVTQTPRYLIKTRGQQVTLSCSPISGHRSVSWYQQTPGQGLQFLFEYFSETQRNKGNFPGRFSGRQFSNSRSEMNVSTLELGDSALYLCASSIQGMTQETQYFGPGTRLLVL.

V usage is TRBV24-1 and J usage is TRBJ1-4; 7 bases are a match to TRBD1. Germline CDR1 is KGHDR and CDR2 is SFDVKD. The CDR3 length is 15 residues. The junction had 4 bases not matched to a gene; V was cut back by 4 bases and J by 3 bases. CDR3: CATSDTGQPNEKLFF. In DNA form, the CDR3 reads TGTGCCACCAGTGACACGGGACAGCCTAATGAAAAACTGTTTTTT.

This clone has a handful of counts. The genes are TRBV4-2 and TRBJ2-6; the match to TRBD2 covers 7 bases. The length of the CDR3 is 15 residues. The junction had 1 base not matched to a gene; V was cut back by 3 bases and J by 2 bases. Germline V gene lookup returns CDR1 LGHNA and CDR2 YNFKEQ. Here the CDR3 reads CASSQAGAGANVLTF. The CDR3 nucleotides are TGTGCCAGCAGCCAGGCGGGAGCTGGGGCCAACGTCCTGACTTTC.

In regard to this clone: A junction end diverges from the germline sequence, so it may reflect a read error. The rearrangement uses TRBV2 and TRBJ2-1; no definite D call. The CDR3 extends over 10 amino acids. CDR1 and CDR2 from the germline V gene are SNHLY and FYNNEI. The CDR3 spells CASLVDEKFF. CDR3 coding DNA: TGTGCCAGCTTGGTCGATGAGAAGTTCTTC.

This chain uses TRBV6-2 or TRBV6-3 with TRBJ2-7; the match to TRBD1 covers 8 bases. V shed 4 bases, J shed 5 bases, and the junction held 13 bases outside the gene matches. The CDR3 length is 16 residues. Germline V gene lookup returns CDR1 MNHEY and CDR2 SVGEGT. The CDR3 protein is CASSSIPQGAVDEQYF. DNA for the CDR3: TGTGCCAGCAGTTCTATCCCGCAGGGGGCCGTCGACGAGCAGTACTTC.

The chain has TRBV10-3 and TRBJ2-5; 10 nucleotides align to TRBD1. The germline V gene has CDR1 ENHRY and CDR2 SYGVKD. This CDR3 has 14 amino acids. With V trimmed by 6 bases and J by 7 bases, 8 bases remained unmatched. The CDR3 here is CAISPGTGEATQYF. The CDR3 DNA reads TGTGCCATCAGCCCCGGGACAGGGGAAGCGACCCAGTACTTC.

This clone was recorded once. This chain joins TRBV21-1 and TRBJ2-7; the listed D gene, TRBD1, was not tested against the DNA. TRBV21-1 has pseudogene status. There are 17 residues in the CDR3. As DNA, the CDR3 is TGTGCCAGCAGCAAAGCGGGGGGGACAGGGAGGGAAAACGAGCAGTACTTC. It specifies CASSKAGGTGRENEQYF.

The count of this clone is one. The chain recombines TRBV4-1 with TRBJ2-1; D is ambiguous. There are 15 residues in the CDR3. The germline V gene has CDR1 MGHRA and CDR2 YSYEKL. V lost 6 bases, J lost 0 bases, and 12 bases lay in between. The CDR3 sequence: CASREYVDSYNEQFF. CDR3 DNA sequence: TGCGCCAGCAGGGAGTACGTAGACTCCTACAATGAGCAGTTCTTC.

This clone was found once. CDR3: CASSLTPASGTSEQYF. CDR3 DNA: TGCGCCAGCAGCTTGACCCCAGCTAGCGGGACATCCGAGCAGTACTTC. The chain employs TRBV5-1 and TRBJ2-7, with TRBD2 matching 9 bases. CDR1 is SGHRS and CDR2 is YFSETQ in the germline V gene. V lost 1 base and J lost 6; bases outside the gene matches: 11. This CDR3 has 16 amino acids. Together with reference TRBV5-1 and TRBJ2-7, the CDR3 gives the full variable domain: KAGVTQTPRYLIKTRGQQVTLSCSPISGHRSVSWYQQTPGQGLQFLFEYFSETQRNKGNFPGRFSGRQFSNSRSEMNVSTLELGDSALYLCASSLTPASGTSEQYFGPGTRLTVT.

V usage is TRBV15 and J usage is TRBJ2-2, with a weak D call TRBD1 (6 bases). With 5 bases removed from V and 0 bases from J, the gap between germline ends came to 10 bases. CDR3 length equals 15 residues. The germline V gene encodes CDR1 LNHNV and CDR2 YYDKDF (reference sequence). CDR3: CATSPRDTNTGELFF. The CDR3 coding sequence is TGTGCCACCAGCCCCCGGGACACGAACACCGGGGAGCTGTTTTTT.

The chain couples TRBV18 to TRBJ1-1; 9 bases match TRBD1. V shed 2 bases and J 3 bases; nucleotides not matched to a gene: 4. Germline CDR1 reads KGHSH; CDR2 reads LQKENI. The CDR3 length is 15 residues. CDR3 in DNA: TGTGCCAGCTCACCATCGGGACAGGGATACACTGAAGCTTTCTTT. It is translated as CASSPSGQGYTEAFF.

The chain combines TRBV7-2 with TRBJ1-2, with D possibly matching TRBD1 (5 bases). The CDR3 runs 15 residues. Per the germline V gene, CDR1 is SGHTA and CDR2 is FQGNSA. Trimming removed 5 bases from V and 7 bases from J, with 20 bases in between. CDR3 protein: CASSGAGPGVRGYTF. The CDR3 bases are TGTGCCAGCAGCGGCGCGGGGCCGGGCGTTCGTGGCTACACCTTC.

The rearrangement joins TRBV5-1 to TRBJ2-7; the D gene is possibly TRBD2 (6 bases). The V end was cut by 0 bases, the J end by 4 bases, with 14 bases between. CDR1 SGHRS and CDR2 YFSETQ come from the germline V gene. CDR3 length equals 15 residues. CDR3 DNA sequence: TGCGCCAGCAGCTTGGGTAGCGGAGGGGCGTACGAGCAGTACTTC. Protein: CASSLGSGGAYEQYF.